Only one count was recorded for the clone carrying this T cell receptor (beta chain). These data are taken from a study of cytomegalovirus exposure and HLA in healthy donors. The CDR3 has 11 amino acids. The germline V gene encodes CDR1 GTSNPN and CDR2 SVGIG (reference sequence). V lost 8 bases and J 5 bases, leaving 12 bases between the germline ends. The PCR contained 60 Vbeta and 13 Jbeta primers. Libraries were prepared by immunoSEQ multiplex PCR; TCRdb keeps only in-frame clonotypes and omits some of them. The table includes 150,000 to 200,000 clones, around 79% detected once. The V call is TRBV30, the J call TRBJ1-1; unclear D gene. This receptor was taken from a woman in her fifties or sixties in good health and CMV-seropositive. The sequencing input was PBMCs. The CDR3 reads CAQGRRTEAFF. CDR3 DNA: TGTGCCCAAGGCAGGAGGACTGAAGCTTTCTTT.